This record looks at one T cell receptor (beta chain) sequence and its context. Its antigen is unknown. This specimen belongs to a study of T-cell memory formation after mild COVID-19. UMIs and sample barcodes were carried by the TCR alpha and TCR beta cDNA libraries that 5'RACE produced using constant-segment primers. Each CDR3 protein is one row after TCRdb ran MiXCR on the 5' RACE reads. The data contain roughly 170,000 distinct CDR3 sequences, approximately 17% of them singletons. This CDR3 has 14 residues. Germline loops: CDR1 SEHNR, CDR2 FQNEAQ (reference sequence). J lost 8 bases, V lost 3 bases, and 5 bases had no gene match. The study's findings and limits: Cross-reactive memory apparently joined, as some responding clones appeared in pre-infection memory. Contracting CD4+ clones were located mainly in CM and EM, and CD8+ clones in EMRA.

The sequencing input was PBMCs or a T cell subset sorted from them (not recorded which). This receptor was taken from a man aged 18 to 29 who had mild COVID-19 (a few samples of this study predate the infection). Cell type and time point are not known. The rearrangement joins TRBV7-9 to TRBJ1-4; 8 bases fit TRBD1. The CDR3 spells CASSLGQVEEKLFF. CDR3 sequence (DNA): TGTGCCAGCAGCTTGGGACAGGTGGAAGAAAAACTGTTTTTT.